These T cell receptor beta chains were read from a single sample in a study of blood T cell repertoires in COVID-19. Using immunoSEQ multiplex PCR, the repertoire was profiled, and TCRdb retains in-frame clones only, with some absent. Counted here are 15,000 to 20,000 clones, over 75% occurring once; the ten biggest clones make up around 64%. Specimen: peripheral blood. The receptors stem from an elderly man with acute or convalescent COVID-19. Each CDR3 is given with its conserved first and last residue. Fields, in order: D gene, J gene, V gene, clone size, CDR3 DNA, CDR3 protein. A D gene is named only where the DNA matches it firmly. The size field is filled for only some rows; it gives once, few, many or a size class.

D: .; J: TRBJ2-7; V: TRBV5-8; size: .; DNA: TGTGCCAGCAACGAGGGGGCCGGGACTCCTAGCTCCTACGAGCAGTACTTC; CDR3: CASNEGAGTPSSYEQYF
D: TRBD1; J: TRBJ2-5; V: TRBV18; size: once; DNA: TGTGCCAGCTCAACCGGACAGGGCCCTGAGACCCAGTACTTC; CDR3: CASSTGQGPETQYF
D: .; J: TRBJ1-5; V: TRBV10-3; size: .; DNA: TGTGCCATCAGTCAGGACTGGGCCAATCAGCCCCAGCATTTT; CDR3: CAISQDWANQPQHF
D: TRBD2; J: TRBJ2-1; V: TRBV6-2/TRBV6-3; size: .; DNA: TGTGCCAGCAGCCGACTAGCGGGGCCCGGGAATGAGCAGTTCTTC; CDR3: CASSRLAGPGNEQFF
D: TRBD2; J: TRBJ2-3; V: TRBV5-4; size: .; DNA: TGTGCCAGCAGCTTATTAAAAGCGGGGAGCACAGATACGCAGTATTTT; CDR3: CASSLLKAGSTDTQYF
D: .; J: TRBJ1-2; V: TRBV6-2/TRBV6-3; size: .; DNA: TGTGCCAGCAGTTATGGGAGCTATGGCTACACCTTC; CDR3: CASSYGSYGYTF
D: .; J: TRBJ2-1; V: TRBV7-2; size: .; DNA: TGTGCCAGCAGCTCTCGGACAGGGAGGGCTGGAAATGAGCAGTTCTTC; CDR3: CASSSRTGRAGNEQFF
D: TRBD2; J: TRBJ2-1; V: TRBV19; size: .; DNA: TGTGCCAGTAGTATCTCTAGCGGGGGCAACAATGAGCAGTTCTTC; CDR3: CASSISSGGNNEQFF
D: .; J: TRBJ2-7; V: TRBV7-6; size: .; DNA: TGTGCCAGCAGCGATAGTTACGAGCAGTACTTC; CDR3: CASSDSYEQYF
D: TRBD1; J: TRBJ1-2; V: TRBV7-6; size: .; DNA: TGTGCCAGCAGCGCATTAGGGGGCGGTAGCTATGGCTACACCTTC; CDR3: CASSALGGGSYGYTF
D: .; J: TRBJ1-3; V: TRBV7-9; size: .; DNA: TGTGCCAGCAGCACTACTTATTCTTTCTCTGGAAACACCATATATTTT; CDR3: CASSTTYSFSGNTIYF
D: .; J: TRBJ1-2; V: TRBV19; size: .; DNA: TGTGCCAGTAGTATTCCCAGGAGGCAGAATAACTATGGCTACACCTTC; CDR3: CASSIPRRQNNYGYTF
D: .; J: TRBJ1-5; V: TRBV4-1; size: .; DNA: TGCGCCAGCAGCCAAGGTAGGACTCCTCATCAGCCCCAGCATTTT; CDR3: CASSQGRTPHQPQHF
D: .; J: TRBJ1-6; V: TRBV9; size: once; DNA: TGTGCCAGCAGCTCAGGGGTCTCTAATTCACCCCTCCACTTT; CDR3: CASSSGVSNSPLHF
D: TRBD1; J: TRBJ1-4; V: TRBV30; size: .; DNA: TGTGCCTGGAGTGTACGGGGGGGACAGTCGTTGTTTTTT; CDR3: CAWSVRGGQSLFF
D: TRBD1; J: TRBJ2-1; V: TRBV7-8; size: .; DNA: TGTGCCAGCAGCTCTGGGACAGGGGGCGACCCTAAGCGGGGTGAGCAGTTCTTC; CDR3: CASSSGTGGDPKRGEQFF
D: TRBD1; J: TRBJ2-1; V: TRBV2; size: .; DNA: TGTGCCAGCGGAAAACGGACAGGGGTTGAGCAGTTCTTC; CDR3: CASGKRTGVEQFF
D: TRBD1; J: TRBJ2-5; V: TRBV18; size: few; DNA: TGTGCCAGCTCACTCCCGGGACAGAGAGAGACCCAGTACTTC; CDR3: CASSLPGQRETQYF
D: .; J: TRBJ1-2; V: TRBV15; size: .; DNA: TGTGCCACCAGTCCAGGGGACGACTATGGCTACACCTTC; CDR3: CATSPGDDYGYTF
D: .; J: TRBJ1-6; V: TRBV28; size: .; DNA: TGTGCCAGCAGTCCCGGGAGCTCCTATAATTCACCCCTCCACTTT; CDR3: CASSPGSSYNSPLHF
D: TRBD1; J: TRBJ2-2; V: TRBV5-8; size: .; DNA: TGTGCCAGCAGCTCCGGGACAGATATTTTCGCCGGGGAGCTGTTTTTT; CDR3: CASSSGTDIFAGELFF
D: .; J: TRBJ1-4; V: TRBV18; size: .; DNA: TGTGCCAGCTCACCAACCCTTGACAGGATTAATGAAAAACTGTTTTTT; CDR3: CASSPTLDRINEKLFF
D: TRBD2; J: TRBJ2-7; V: TRBV24-1; size: few; DNA: TGTGCCACCAGTGATCCCGGGGGGGGGATCTACGAGCAGTACTTC; CDR3: CATSDPGGGIYEQYF
D: .; J: TRBJ1-2; V: TRBV6-5; size: .; DNA: TGTGCCAGCAGTTACTCCCGACAGAACTATGGCTACACCTTC; CDR3: CASSYSRQNYGYTF